Listed below are T cell receptor beta chains from one sample, sequenced in a study of cytomegalovirus exposure and HLA in healthy donors. The repertoire was sequenced with immunoSEQ multiplex PCR; TCRdb's copy has only in-frame clones and lacks some. The top ten clones hold about 6% of a sample with over 100,000 clones, approximately 88% of them seen once. The sequenced sample consisted of PBMCs. The receptor source for this set is a woman in her late teens or twenties in good health and CMV-seropositive. The CDR3 runs from the conserved cysteine through the conserved F or W. Each record gives: CDR3 protein, CDR3 DNA, J gene, D gene, clone size, V gene. D genes are given only for firm matches. Part of the rows lack a size; the others show once, few, many or a class for expanded clones.

CDR3: CASSWTGVVTEAFF
DNA: TGTGCCAGCAGTTGGACAGGGGTGGTCACTGAAGCTTTCTTT
J: TRBJ1-1
D: TRBD1
size: .
V: TRBV6-6

CDR3: CSADRATGELFF
DNA: TGCAGCGCCGACAGGGCCACCGGGGAGCTGTTTTTT
J: TRBJ2-2
D: TRBD1
size: .
V: TRBV29-1

CDR3: CASSAQGVGQPQHF
DNA: TGTGCCAGCAGCGCACAGGGGGTAGGACAGCCCCAGCATTTT
J: TRBJ1-5
D: TRBD1
size: .
V: TRBV9

CDR3: CASSLRGQLPYF
DNA: TGTGCCAGCAGCTTAAGGGGGCAATTGCCATATTTT
J: TRBJ1-3
D: TRBD1
size: .
V: TRBV11-3

CDR3: CASSYGPANTYGYTF
DNA: TGTGCCAGCAGTTACGGGCCAGCAAACACCTATGGCTACACCTTC
J: TRBJ1-2
D: .
size: .
V: TRBV6-6

CDR3: CASSRDSEQYF
DNA: TGTGCCAGCTCAAGGGACAGCGAGCAGTACTTC
J: TRBJ2-7
D: TRBD1
size: .
V: TRBV18

CDR3: CASSLARVLAGSYNEQFF
DNA: TGTGCCAGCAGCTTAGCGCGGGTTCTAGCGGGCTCCTACAATGAGCAGTTCTTC
J: TRBJ2-1
D: TRBD2
size: .
V: TRBV7-9

CDR3: CASSPPGAGGRKTQYF
DNA: TGCGCCAGCAGCCCCCCCGGGGCGGGGGGGCGGAAGACCCAGTACTTC
J: TRBJ2-5
D: TRBD2
size: .
V: TRBV5-1

CDR3: CASSFLGETQYF
DNA: TGTGCCAGCAGCTTTCTCGGGGAGACCCAGTACTTC
J: TRBJ2-5
D: .
size: .
V: TRBV5-6

CDR3: CASSLGSGADTQYF
DNA: TGCGCCAGCAGCTTGGGGAGCGGGGCGGATACGCAGTATTTT
J: TRBJ2-3
D: TRBD2
size: .
V: TRBV5-1

CDR3: CASSQVQGIGLAYEQYF
DNA: TGTGCCAGCTCACAAGTCCAGGGAATTGGGTTAGCCTACGAGCAGTACTTC
J: TRBJ2-7
D: .
size: .
V: TRBV18

CDR3: CSAAMNTEAFF
DNA: TGCAGTGCCGCTATGAACACTGAAGCTTTCTTT
J: TRBJ1-1
D: .
size: .
V: TRBV20-1

CDR3: CASSQYLGQSSGNTIYF
DNA: TGTGCCAGCAGCCAGTACCTAGGACAGAGCTCTGGAAACACCATATATTTT
J: TRBJ1-3
D: .
size: .
V: TRBV5-6

CDR3: CASSQDPTWRQAEAFF
DNA: TGTGCCAGCAGCCAAGATCCGACATGGAGACAGGCCGAAGCTTTCTTT
J: TRBJ1-1
D: .
size: .
V: TRBV4-2

CDR3: CASTTYYDEAFF
DNA: TGTGCCAGCACCACTTACTATGATGAAGCTTTCTTT
J: TRBJ1-1
D: .
size: .
V: TRBV7-9

CDR3: CASSLGLGDRPYGYTF
DNA: TGTGCCAGCAGCTTAGGCCTTGGCGACAGGCCCTATGGCTACACCTTC
J: TRBJ1-2
D: .
size: .
V: TRBV13

CDR3: CASSSGDSSTDTQYF
DNA: TGCGCCAGCAGCTCAGGGGACAGTAGCACAGATACGCAGTATTTT
J: TRBJ2-3
D: TRBD1
size: .
V: TRBV5-1

CDR3: CASSWTSSGANVLTF
DNA: TGTGCCAGCAGTTGGACAAGTTCTGGGGCCAACGTCCTGACTTTC
J: TRBJ2-6
D: .
size: .
V: TRBV27

CDR3: CASSVTPSAGNTIYF
DNA: TGTGCCAGCAGCGTAACACCTTCTGCTGGAAACACCATATATTTT
J: TRBJ1-3
D: .
size: once
V: TRBV9

CDR3: CASSIVGGGDNGYTF
DNA: TGTGCCAGTAGTATAGTGGGGGGAGGGGATAATGGCTACACCTTC
J: TRBJ1-2
D: .
size: .
V: TRBV19

CDR3: CASSLGLVDSVFYEQYF
DNA: TGTGCCAGCAGCCTCGGTTTGGTGGACAGCGTTTTTTACGAGCAGTACTTC
J: TRBJ2-7
D: .
size: .
V: TRBV11-3

CDR3: CASSQNSGTRRYGYTF
DNA: TGTGCCAGCAGCCAGAATTCCGGGACTAGGCGGTATGGCTACACCTTC
J: TRBJ1-2
D: .
size: once
V: TRBV13

CDR3: CASSQPIVSGANVLTF
DNA: TGCGCCAGCAGCCAGCCGATAGTATCTGGGGCCAACGTCCTGACTTTC
J: TRBJ2-6
D: .
size: .
V: TRBV4-1

CDR3: CASRPPGQTSRAEAFF
DNA: TGTGCCAGTAGACCCCCGGGACAGACGTCTCGCGCTGAAGCTTTCTTT
J: TRBJ1-1
D: TRBD1
size: once
V: TRBV19

CDR3: CASKKGGGAYEQYF
DNA: TGTGCCTCAAAGAAGGGCGGGGGGGCCTACGAGCAGTACTTC
J: TRBJ2-7
D: TRBD2
size: .
V: TRBV2

CDR3: CASSPESTNTEAFF
DNA: TGTGCCAGCTCACCAGAGAGTACCAACACTGAAGCTTTCTTT
J: TRBJ1-1
D: .
size: .
V: TRBV18

CDR3: CASSARPHITYEQYF
DNA: TGTGCCAGCAGCGCGAGGCCCCACATAACCTACGAGCAGTACTTC
J: TRBJ2-7
D: .
size: .
V: TRBV9

CDR3: CASGQEDFVGKEQYF
DNA: TGCGCCAGTGGACAGGAGGATTTTGTAGGTAAGGAGCAGTACTTC
J: TRBJ2-7
D: TRBD1
size: .
V: TRBV5-1

CDR3: CASSDQDRGNYGYTF
DNA: TGTGCCAGCAGTGACCAGGACAGGGGAAACTATGGCTACACCTTC
J: TRBJ1-2
D: TRBD1
size: once
V: TRBV6-1

CDR3: CASSPDREYGYTF
DNA: TGTGCCAGCTCACCGGACAGGGAGTATGGCTACACCTTC
J: TRBJ1-2
D: TRBD1
size: .
V: TRBV18

CDR3: CAWSKSVGVGNTIYF
DNA: TGTGCCTGGAGTAAATCGGTAGGGGTCGGAAACACCATATATTTT
J: TRBJ1-3
D: .
size: .
V: TRBV30

CDR3: CASSERGDSPLHF
DNA: TGTGCCAGCAGTGAACGAGGCGATTCACCCCTCCACTTT
J: TRBJ1-6
D: .
size: few
V: TRBV6-1

CDR3: CAWTKGLRSTDTQYF
DNA: TGTGCCTGGACTAAGGGGTTAAGGAGCACAGATACGCAGTATTTT
J: TRBJ2-3
D: .
size: .
V: TRBV30

CDR3: CASRVTEETQYF
DNA: TGTGCCAGCAGGGTGACAGAAGAGACCCAGTACTTC
J: TRBJ2-5
D: .
size: .
V: TRBV28

CDR3: CASRQSGNSDTQYF
DNA: TGTGCCAGCCGGCAGAGCGGGAACTCTGATACGCAGTATTTT
J: TRBJ2-3
D: TRBD2
size: .
V: TRBV4-2

CDR3: CASSSLAGSNEQFF
DNA: TGTGCCAGTAGTTCGCTAGCGGGATCCAATGAGCAGTTCTTC
J: TRBJ2-1
D: TRBD2
size: .
V: TRBV19

CDR3: CASSSSGQREKLFF
DNA: TGTGCCAGCAGTTCCTCGGGACAAAGGGAAAAACTGTTTTTT
J: TRBJ1-4
D: .
size: .
V: TRBV28

CDR3: CASSGYGQGGYEQYF
DNA: TGTGCCAGCAGCGGCTACGGACAGGGCGGCTACGAGCAGTACTTC
J: TRBJ2-7
D: TRBD1
size: .
V: TRBV13

CDR3: CASSVVADSDTGELFF
DNA: TGTGCCAGCAGCGTAGTTGCCGACTCGGACACCGGGGAGCTGTTTTTT
J: TRBJ2-2
D: .
size: few
V: TRBV9

CDR3: CASTEAGGYEQYF
DNA: TGTGCCAGCACCGAAGCGGGGGGGTACGAGCAGTACTTC
J: TRBJ2-7
D: TRBD2
size: .
V: TRBV6-1

CDR3: CASSPTTGGNTGELFF
DNA: TGTGCCAGCTCACCGACGACAGGGGGCAACACCGGGGAGCTGTTTTTT
J: TRBJ2-2
D: TRBD1
size: .
V: TRBV18

CDR3: CASTTEQGLGARF
DNA: TGCGCCAGCACCACGGAACAGGGCTTGGGGGCTCGGTTC
J: TRBJ2-4
D: .
size: .
V: TRBV2

CDR3: CASSEALSRRLNNYGYTF
DNA: TGTGCCAGCAGTGAAGCGCTTAGTCGGCGACTCAATAACTATGGCTACACCTTC
J: TRBJ1-2
D: .
size: .
V: TRBV2